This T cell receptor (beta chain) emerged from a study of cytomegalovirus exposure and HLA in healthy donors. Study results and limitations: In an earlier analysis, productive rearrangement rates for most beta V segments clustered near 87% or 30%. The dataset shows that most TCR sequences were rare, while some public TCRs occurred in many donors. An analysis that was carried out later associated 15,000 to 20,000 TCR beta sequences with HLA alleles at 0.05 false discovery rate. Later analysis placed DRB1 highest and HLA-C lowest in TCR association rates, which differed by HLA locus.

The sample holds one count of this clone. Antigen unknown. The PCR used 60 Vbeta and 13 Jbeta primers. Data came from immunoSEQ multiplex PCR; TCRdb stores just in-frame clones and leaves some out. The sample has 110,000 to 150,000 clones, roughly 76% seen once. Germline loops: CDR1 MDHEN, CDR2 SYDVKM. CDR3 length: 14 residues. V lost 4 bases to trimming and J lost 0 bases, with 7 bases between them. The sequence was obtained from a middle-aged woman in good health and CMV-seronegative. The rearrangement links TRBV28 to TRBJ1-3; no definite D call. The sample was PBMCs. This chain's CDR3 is CASSYYYSGNTIYF. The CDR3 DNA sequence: TGTGCCAGCAGTTACTACTACTCTGGAAACACCATATATTTT.